This is a list of T cell receptor beta chains from one sample in a study of PD-L1 blockade in urothelial cancer. The method was immunoSEQ multiplex PCR; TCRdb's version includes in-frame clones alone and lacks a portion of them. The repertoire has some 120,000 clones, approximately 90% of them found once; the top ten carry approximately 1.7%. The source was PBMCs, collected around atezolizumab (anti-PD-L1) treatment. These receptors originate from a man in his 60s with urothelial cancer. Both conserved end residues are part of each CDR3. D genes are given only for firm matches. The size field is filled for only some rows; it gives once, few, many or a size class.

clone size	J gene	V gene	D gene	CDR3 protein	CDR3 DNA
NA	TRBJ2-7	TRBV5-1	NA	CASSLAREQYF	TGCGCCAGCAGCTTGGCGAGAGAGCAGTACTTC
NA	TRBJ2-3	TRBV7-8	TRBD2	CASSLGTSPTDTQYF	TGTGCCAGCAGCTTGGGGACTAGCCCAACAGATACGCAGTATTTT
once	TRBJ2-2	TRBV9	TRBD2	CASRISGADGELFF	TGTGCCAGCAGGATTAGCGGGGCGGATGGGGAGCTGTTTTTT
NA	TRBJ2-5	TRBV11-2	NA	CASSSGQGGETQYF	TGTGCCAGCAGTTCTGGACAGGGAGGGGAGACCCAGTACTTC
NA	TRBJ2-5	TRBV19	NA	CASSNRVQETQYF	TGTGCCAGTAGTAACAGGGTCCAAGAGACCCAGTACTTC
NA	TRBJ2-5	TRBV5-1	TRBD1	CASSGTGGALAAETQYF	TGCGCCAGCAGCGGGACAGGGGGCGCGCTAGCGGCGGAGACCCAGTACTTC
NA	TRBJ2-7	TRBV11-2	TRBD1	CASTAHYGTGLSYEQYF	TGTGCCAGCACCGCCCACTACGGGACAGGGCTGAGCTACGAGCAGTACTTC
NA	TRBJ2-2	TRBV6-5	NA	CASRVVAGELFF	TGTGCCAGCAGAGTAGTTGCCGGGGAGCTGTTTTTT
once	TRBJ1-1	TRBV5-1	NA	CASSSIPGQNTEAFF	TGCGCCAGCAGCTCAATACCGGGACAGAACACTGAAGCTTTCTTT
NA	TRBJ2-1	TRBV9	TRBD2	CASSVVTGGYNEQFF	TGTGCCAGCAGCGTAGTTACGGGGGGGTACAATGAGCAGTTCTTC
NA	TRBJ2-3	TRBV5-1	TRBD2	CASSPGGGFTDTQYF	TGCGCCAGCAGCCCGGGGGGGGGCTTCACAGATACGCAGTATTTT
NA	TRBJ2-2	TRBV28	TRBD1	CASTPPGQGLSGELFF	TGTGCCAGCACTCCTCCGGGACAGGGGTTGTCCGGGGAGCTGTTTTTT